This T cell receptor (beta chain) was captured by sequencing in a study of T cells after yellow fever vaccination. CDR1 SGHDT and CDR2 YYEEEE come from the germline V gene. Trimming took 2 bases from V and 5 from J, leaving 5 bases between them. This CDR3 has 11 amino acids. Researchers made TCR cDNA using 5'RACE template switching, and this step added a universal primer site and UMIs. From the 5' RACE reads, TCRdb called clonotypes with MiXCR, one entry per CDR3 protein. The table lists some 500,000 distinct CDR3 sequences, less than 15% of them singletons. Note on this clonotype: Its specificity is not known.

Study results and limitations: The secondary response was weaker, and its peak arrived faster, on day 5 versus 15. At 96% for CD4 and 88% for CD8, most primary-vaccination clones showed up again after the booster. Among all clonotypes, a small share was observed in both CD4 and CD8 compartments.

V usage is TRBV5-6 and J usage is TRBJ2-7; D unresolved. The specimen comprised PBMCs, sampled on the day of the yellow fever booster vaccination. The TCR was taken from a man aged 30 to 45 who received the YFV17D yellow fever vaccine. CDR3 bases: TGTGCCAGCAGCTTACAAGACGAGCAGTACTTC. Translated, it gives CASSLQDEQYF.